The rows below give T cell receptor beta chains drawn from one sample of a study of blood T cell repertoires in COVID-19. Using immunoSEQ multiplex PCR, the repertoire was profiled, and TCRdb retains in-frame clones only, with some absent. The sample carries 60,000 to 80,000 clones, roughly 80% recorded once. The material sequenced was PBMCs or T cells enriched from blood (not recorded which). The receptors stem from a woman between 35 and 50 years old with acute COVID-19. Each CDR3 is given with its conserved first and last residue. The D gene is left open where the match is weak. The size entry is marked missing in some rows and otherwise reads once, few, many or a size class.

>.|TRBJ2-7|TRBV19|TRBD2
CASSATLQLAGGPPGRYEQYF
TGTGCCAGTAGTGCTACCCTTCAACTAGCGGGAGGCCCTCCTGGGCGCTACGAGCAGTACTTC
>.|TRBJ2-3|TRBV3-1/TRBV3-2|.
CASSQAVTDTQYF
TGTGCCAGCAGCCAAGCGGTCACAGATACGCAGTATTTT
>.|TRBJ2-1|TRBV6-1|TRBD2
CASSEEAAGGHYEQFF
TGTGCCAGCAGTGAAGAGGCAGCGGGAGGGCACTATGAGCAGTTCTTC
>.|TRBJ2-3|TRBV28|TRBD2
CASSPGLAEGTDTQYF
TGTGCCAGCAGCCCGGGGCTAGCGGAAGGCACAGATACGCAGTATTTT
>.|TRBJ2-7|TRBV9|.
CASSVAGEITYEQYF
TGTGCCAGCAGCGTAGCGGGGGAGATAACCTACGAGCAGTACTTC
>once|TRBJ2-3|TRBV24-1|TRBD2
CATSGQGLAGVDTQYF
TGTGCCACCAGTGGACAGGGACTAGCGGGGGTGGATACGCAGTATTTT
>.|TRBJ1-5|TRBV28|TRBD1
CASSPPGGQGDQPQHF
TGTGCCAGCAGTCCCCCGGGGGGACAGGGGGATCAGCCCCAGCATTTT
>.|TRBJ2-7|TRBV10-3|TRBD1
CAISGPGQGIYEQYF
TGTGCCATCAGTGGACCGGGACAGGGTATCTACGAGCAGTACTTC
>.|TRBJ1-1|TRBV3-1/TRBV3-2|.
CASTQSRGTEAFF
TGTGCCAGCACCCAGTCCCGCGGCACTGAAGCTTTCTTT
>.|TRBJ2-5|TRBV15|.
CATSRDVQGTYF
TGTGCCACCAGCAGAGATGTACAGGGTACTTACTTC
>.|TRBJ2-7|TRBV7-9|TRBD1
CASSLVGTGRYEQYF
TGTGCCAGCAGCTTAGTCGGGACAGGGAGGTACGAGCAGTACTTC
>.|TRBJ1-4|TRBV7-9|TRBD1
CASSHSTGDPNEKLFF
TGTGCCAGCAGCCATTCGACAGGGGATCCTAATGAAAAACTGTTTTTT
>.|TRBJ2-7|TRBV7-8|.
CASSFAGVTYEQYF
TGTGCCAGCAGCTTTGCAGGGGTAACCTACGAGCAGTACTTC
>.|TRBJ1-6|TRBV27|TRBD1
CASSSGTAGKSPLHF
TGTGCCAGCAGTTCCGGGACAGCCGGTAAATCACCCCTCCACTTT
>.|TRBJ2-1|TRBV5-4|.
CASSLAFSHEQFF
TGTGCCAGCAGCTTGGCTTTTAGTCATGAGCAGTTCTTC
>.|TRBJ1-1|TRBV6-5|.
CASSYFASGWNTEAFF
TGTGCCAGCAGTTACTTCGCCTCAGGGTGGAACACTGAAGCTTTCTTT
>.|TRBJ2-3|TRBV19|.
CASTMATTTDTQYF
TGTGCCAGTACAATGGCCACCACCACAGATACGCAGTATTTT
>.|TRBJ2-7|TRBV11-2|TRBD2
CASSLSWREHLGEQYF
TGTGCCAGCAGCTTATCTTGGCGGGAGCACTTGGGCGAGCAGTACTTC
>.|TRBJ1-1|TRBV28|TRBD1
CASRDQGAGGTEAFF
TGTGCCAGCAGGGATCAGGGGGCGGGTGGCACTGAAGCTTTCTTT
>.|TRBJ1-4|TRBV28|TRBD1
CASSPQQGEDEKLFF
TGTGCCAGCAGTCCGCAACAGGGGGAGGATGAAAAACTGTTTTTT
>.|TRBJ1-1|TRBV6-5|TRBD1
CASSYIKGAEAFF
TGTGCCAGCAGTTACATTAAGGGGGCGGAAGCTTTCTTT
>.|TRBJ1-2|TRBV10-3|TRBD1
CATGQGGYTF
TGTGCCACAGGACAGGGAGGCTACACCTTC
>.|TRBJ2-7|TRBV19|TRBD2
CASSLAGGSYEQYF
TGTGCCAGTAGTCTAGCGGGGGGCTCCTACGAGCAGTACTTC